The following is a T cell receptor (beta chain) sequence with its context. Its cognate antigen is unknown. V lost 0 bases, J lost 5 bases, and 11 bases lay in between. CDR1 is DFQATT and CDR2 is SNEGSKA in the germline V gene (reference sequence). The CDR3 runs 14 residues. Sequence data for DNA of cultured CD4+ T cells were generated by the Oncomine TCR Beta short-read assay. The authors extracted genomic DNA from cultured CD4+ T cells. A single record per CDR3 protein comes from TCRdb applying MiXCR to the PCR reads. The sample lists approximately 10,000 distinct CDR3 sequences; 53% were seen once. Treatment in this sample: roughly ten-day PBMC culture with coronavirus spike peptide pools or control peptides (ViraFEST assay). ViraFEST used peptide pools to expand antigen-specific T cells and subsequently sequenced their TCRs. The sample originates from a study of vaccination and CD4 T cells after COVID-19. Study background: It was a median around 100 days after diagnosis, with a range of 35 to 161, that post-COVID samples were drawn. Findings and limits, study-wide: SARS-CoV-2-reactive clonotype medians increased from around 20 to 38, not significantly.

What was sequenced was CD4+ T cells from blood, cultured in vitro. This receptor was identified in a human donor who had recovered from COVID-19. The chain employs TRBV20-1 and TRBJ1-3; D might be TRBD1 (6 bases). CDR3 sequence: CSARDYRERNTIYF. The CDR3 region has the DNA TGCAGTGCTAGAGATTACAGGGAACGAAACACCATATATTTT.